This T cell receptor (beta chain) was found in a study of T cells in Graves' hyperthyroidism and ophthalmopathy. Findings and limits, study-wide: The authors' 13 V-J model separated ophthalmopathy from stable hyperthyroidism.

Graves' hyperthyroidism was deemed stable absent ophthalmopathy progression within 18 months. This clonotype was found a few times. Its specificity is not known. The CDR3 contains 14 residues. Germline CDR1 is SGHRS and CDR2 is YFSETQ. V was clipped by 4 bases and J by 7 bases; unmatched bases: 6. Researchers took RNA transcripts and amplified the TCR beta CDR3 regions from them. Using the HTBI primer set, a first-round RT-PCR was run on the TCR CDR3. MiXCR, applied by TCRdb to the multiplex PCR reads, yields one record per CDR3 protein. This sample has hundreds of thousands of distinct CDR3 sequences, with 15% to 20% found just once.

This receptor was identified in a young woman with Graves' hyperthyroidism. The V call is TRBV5-1, the J call TRBJ2-2; 8 bases fit TRBD1. Sequencing input: blood. CDR3 sequence: CASSGRTGSGELFF. The CDR3 DNA is TGCGCCAGCAGCGGCCGGACAGGGAGCGGGGAGCTGTTTTTT. The full variable domain, rest sourced from reference TRBV5-1 and TRBJ2-2, is KAGVTQTPRYLIKTRGQQVTLSCSPISGHRSVSWYQQTPGQGLQFLFEYFSETQRNKGNFPGRFSGRQFSNSRSEMNVSTLELGDSALYLCASSGRTGSGELFFGEGSRLTVL.